The following is a TCR beta chain sequence with its context. This sample stems from a study of cytomegalovirus exposure and HLA in healthy donors. The PCR had 60 Vbeta and 13 Jbeta primers. Only in-frame clones appear in the TCRdb table, and some are missing; sequencing was by immunoSEQ multiplex PCR. The sample has about 120,000 clones; more than 60% are singletons. The sample consisted of PBMCs. This sequence was found in a woman in her thirties or forties in good health and CMV-seropositive.

CDR3 in amino acids: CSAPQGQRAFF. DNA of the CDR3: TGCAGTGCGCCCCAGGGGCAGCGGGCTTTCTTT. The chain joins TRBV20-1 to TRBJ1-1, with a possible D match to TRBD1 (6 bases). The CDR3 covers 11 residues. V was trimmed by 6 bases and J by 11 bases, leaving 16 bases between them. Germline loops: CDR1 DFQATT, CDR2 SNEGSKA (reference sequence).